This T cell receptor beta chain was recovered during a study of blood T cell repertoires in COVID-19. Profiling relied on immunoSEQ multiplex PCR, and the TCRdb table lists in-frame clones only, not all of them. Of around 150,000 clones listed, under 95% were seen once; the top ten hold about 18%. The V gene's germline CDR1 is SGHNT and CDR2 YYREEE (reference sequence). The CDR3 has 15 residues. J lost 2 bases, V lost 5 bases, and 8 bases had no gene match. The TCR sequence derives from a man aged 55-75 years with active or convalescent COVID-19. Sequenced input: peripheral blood. This chain uses TRBV5-4 with TRBJ2-5; 8 bases align to TRBD2. The CDR3 DNA is TGTGCCAGCAGAACCTTCGGGAGGGGGCAAGAGACCCAGTACTTC. Its translation: CASRTFGRGQETQYF.